These 26 T cell receptor beta chains were all obtained from the same sample, sequenced in a study of T cell repertoires in cytomegalovirus infection. Antigen specificity for these receptors is unknown. A single record per CDR3 protein comes from TCRdb applying MiXCR to the reads. Of tens of thousands of distinct CDR3 sequences listed, about 27% are singletons. Sequencing used CD8+ T cells from cultured PBMCs, obtained from culture after CMV antigen stimulation. The receptors come from a human donor in good health (CMV status not recorded). Some clones in this sample may be carry-over from other donors' samples.

This clonotype was counted many times. The gene calls are TRBV6-2 or TRBV6-3 and TRBJ1-5, with D uncertain. The CDR3 loop spans 14 amino acids. Germline V gene data show CDR1 as MNHEY and CDR2 as SVGEGT. Deletions cut 4 bases from V and 5 bases from J, with 12 bases between. CDR3 nucleotide sequence: TGTGCCAGCAGTTCTTGGCGTTTGGATCAGCCCCAGCATTTT. It codes for CASSSWRLDQPQHF.

V gene TRBV6-6 combines with J gene TRBJ2-1; the match to TRBD2 covers 11 bases. The CDR3 spans 16 residues. J lost 5 bases, V lost 6 bases, and 9 bases had no gene match. Germline loops: CDR1 MNHNY, CDR2 SVGAGI (reference sequence). The CDR3 sequence is CASRLYSGGVHNEQFF. The CDR3 nucleotides are TGTGCCAGCAGATTATATAGCGGGGGGGTTCACAATGAGCAGTTCTTC.

This clonotype was recorded many times. The chain employs TRBV28 and TRBJ1-5, with D unclear. The V end lost 5 bases, the J end lost 7 bases, and 18 bases lay between the germline ends. The CDR3 sequence is 15 residues long. Germline CDR1 MDHEN, CDR2 SYDVKM. The CDR3 nucleotides are TGTGCCAGCAGTCCGATCTTGGGCAGCATGCAGCCCCAGCATTTT. It is translated as CASSPILGSMQPQHF.

V is TRBV11-3 and J is TRBJ2-2, with 7 bases lining up with TRBD1. The germline CDR1 and CDR2 sequences are SGHNT and YENEEA. Trimming removed 4 bases from V and 4 bases from J; junction bases left unmatched: 3. The CDR3 is 14 residues long. Here the CDR3 reads CASSWAGGTGELFF. The CDR3 nucleotides read TGTGCCAGCAGCTGGGCAGGGGGCACCGGGGAGCTGTTTTTT.

This clonotype was seen ten or more times. The J gene is TRBJ2-3, the V gene TRBV6-1, with 7 bases lining up with TRBD1. J lost 0 bases, V lost 3 bases, and 9 bases had no gene match. The CDR3 sequence is 17 residues long. Germline CDR1 reads MNHNS; CDR2 reads SASEGT. CDR3: CASSEPTGLSSTDTQYF. Written as DNA, the CDR3 is TGTGCCAGCAGTGAGCCGACAGGGCTTTCTAGCACAGATACGCAGTATTTT.

The V call is TRBV19, the J call TRBJ2-1, with TRBD2 matching 14 bases. This CDR3 is built from 17 residues. Germline lookup yields CDR1 LNHDA and CDR2 SQIVND (reference sequence). V was pared by 7 bases and J by 2 bases, with 7 bases of the junction left unmatched. CDR3 DNA sequence: TGTGCCAGTACCGGGACTAGCGGGAGCCACGCCTACAATGAGCAGTTCTTC. Translated, it gives CASTGTSGSHAYNEQFF.

Points on this clonotype: A junction boundary mismatches the germline segment, possibly from a read error. The rearrangement joins TRBV6-2 or TRBV6-3 to TRBJ2-7; D is unresolved. The germline V gene encodes CDR1 MNHEY and CDR2 SVGEGT. This CDR3 has 12 amino acids. CDR3 in amino acids: CVSSSGTYKQYF. As DNA, the CDR3 is TGTGTCAGCAGCTCAGGAACCTACAAGCAGTACTTC.

This clonotype was recorded at least ten times. The J gene is TRBJ1-3, the V gene TRBV12-3 or TRBV12-4; TRBD1 is a possible D gene (6 bases). This CDR3 has 13 residues. V dropped 8 bases and J dropped 0 bases, with 8 bases sitting between them. CDR3 sequence (DNA): TGTGCCAGCCGGGACACCTCTGGAAACACCATATATTTT. Its protein is CASRDTSGNTIYF.

There are a few counts of this clonotype. This chain uses TRBV27 with TRBJ2-7; 7 nucleotides line up with TRBD1. The V gene's germline CDR1 is MNHEY and CDR2 SMNVEV (reference sequence). The CDR3 covers 16 residues. With V trimmed by 3 bases and J by 3 bases, 11 bases remained unmatched. The CDR3 nucleotides read TGTGCCAGCAGTTTCTCCTACTCCGGGACAGACTACGAGCAGTACTTC. This sequence encodes CASSFSYSGTDYEQYF.

The chain is built from TRBV28 and TRBJ2-3, with a possible D match to TRBD1 (6 bases). The CDR3 extends over 16 amino acids. Trimming removed 5 bases from V and 3 bases from J, with 18 bases in between. Germline assignment: CDR1 MDHEN and CDR2 SYDVKM. The CDR3 loop is CASSTYHRDETDTQYF. The CDR3 DNA reads as TGTGCCAGCAGTACCTACCACAGGGATGAGACAGATACGCAGTATTTT.

This clonotype occurred many times. This rearrangement joins TRBV27 to TRBJ2-5; D might be TRBD1 (7 bases). The CDR3 sequence is 17 residues long. Germline values: CDR1 MNHEY, CDR2 SMNVEV (reference sequence). V lost 5 bases, J lost 5 bases, and 24 bases lay in between. The CDR3 nucleotides are TGTGCCAGCAGTCCTCGCAGGGGGGTTCGAAGGGAGGAGACCCAGTACTTC. Translated: CASSPRRGVRREETQYF.

V is TRBV11-3 and J is TRBJ2-3; the match to TRBD2 covers 10 bases. The CDR3 is 16 residues long. Germline CDR1 SGHNT, CDR2 YENEEA. The ends lost 5 bases at V and 1 base at J; junction bases unmatched: 6. The CDR3 nucleotides are TGTGCCAGCAGCCCCGGACTAGCGGTTCGCACAGATACGCAGTATTTT. It is translated as CASSPGLAVRTDTQYF.

This clonotype was found a few times. The chain carries TRBV12-3 or TRBV12-4 and TRBJ2-3, with D perhaps matching TRBD1 or TRBD2 (5 bases each). The CDR3 sequence is 15 residues long. Deletions cut 7 bases from V and 1 base from J, with 15 bases between. The CDR3 loop reads CASTITGPGTDTQYF. The CDR3 DNA follows: TGTGCCAGCACGATCACGGGACCGGGCACAGATACGCAGTATTTT.

This clonotype was counted between two and nine times. The genes are TRBV13 and TRBJ1-2; 7 bases line up with TRBD1. The J segment lost 0 bases and the V segment lost 5 bases, leaving 6 bases of the junction unmatched. The CDR3 has 15 residues. Germline CDR1 and CDR2: PRHDT and FYEKMQ (reference sequence). CDR3 bases: TGTGCCAGCAGCGAGGGACAGATGCCTAACTATGGCTACACCTTC. This gives the protein CASSEGQMPNYGYTF.

The chain employs TRBV28 and TRBJ1-2; D gene uncertain. This CDR3 spans 15 amino acids. Between the trimmed V and J ends, which lost 5 bases and 6 bases, there was a span of 19 bases. Per the germline V gene, CDR1 is MDHEN and CDR2 is SYDVKM. For the CDR3, the DNA is TGTGCCAGCAGTCTTCAGTCCGGCGCGGCGGATGGCTACACCTTC. As protein: CASSLQSGAADGYTF.

V is TRBV20-1 and J is TRBJ1-2; D is unresolved. There are 15 residues in the CDR3. The germline CDR1 and CDR2 sequences are DFQATT and SNEGSKA (reference sequence). With 3 bases removed from V and 2 bases from J, the gap between germline ends came to 16 bases. CDR3 DNA: TGCAGTGCTAGCCCGGACCTAGGCCCAAACTATGGCTACACCTTC. Translating it yields CSASPDLGPNYGYTF.

The chain combines TRBV7-2 with TRBJ2-7; no clear D. The CDR3 spans 13 residues. Per germline, CDR1 SGHTA and CDR2 FQGNSA. The V gene lost 3 bases and the J gene lost 4 bases, with 10 bases spanning the gap. The CDR3: CASSFWAGYEQYF. The CDR3 DNA sequence: TGTGCCAGCAGCTTTTGGGCAGGTTACGAGCAGTACTTC.

CDR3 region: CASSYVQDYTGELFF. DNA of the CDR3: TGTGCCAGCAGTTACGTGCAGGACTACACCGGGGAGCTGTTTTTT. The chain employs TRBV6-6 and TRBJ2-2; maybe TRBD2 (5 bases). Germline lookup yields CDR1 MNHNY and CDR2 SVGAGI (reference sequence). The length of the CDR3 is 15 residues. V was shortened by 2 bases and J by 3 bases, with 10 bases between the two germline ends.

V gene TRBV6-2 or TRBV6-3 combines with J gene TRBJ2-7; 10 nucleotides align to TRBD2. This CDR3 region has 18 residues. Germline V gives CDR1 MNHEY, CDR2 SVGEGT. V was clipped by 5 bases and J by 7 bases; unmatched bases: 20. DNA of the CDR3: TGTGCCAGCAGTCATTCCTCACTAGCGGGAAATTTGGATGGGGAGCAGTACTTC. Translation gives CASSHSSLAGNLDGEQYF.

This clonotype was detected a few times. The chain recombines TRBV6-1 with TRBJ1-2, with a weak D call TRBD1 (5 bases). CDR1 and CDR2 (germline): MNHNS, SASEGT. The CDR3 covers 14 residues. Trimming removed 3 bases at V and 4 bases at J, with 12 bases between. The CDR3 DNA sequence: TGTGCCAGCAGTGATGGGGACGGTATCTATGGCTACACCTTC. It codes for CASSDGDGIYGYTF.

This clonotype was seen at least ten times. The V call is TRBV6-1, the J call TRBJ2-4; 11 bases are a match to TRBD1. Germline CDR1 and CDR2: MNHNS and SASEGT. There are 17 residues in the CDR3. V was clipped by 5 bases and J by 6 bases; unmatched bases: 12. The CDR3 protein is CASSSNPGQGDGNIQYF. The CDR3 DNA reads TGTGCCAGCAGTTCGAATCCGGGACAGGGGGATGGAAACATTCAGTACTTC.

This clonotype was counted only a few times. The chain links TRBV27 to TRBJ2-3; 9 nucleotides agree with TRBD1. The CDR3 totals 15 residues. V lost 6 bases and J lost 2; bases outside the gene matches: 6. Per germline, CDR1 MNHEY and CDR2 SMNVEV (reference sequence). CDR3 amino acids: CASSLGTGNTDTQYF. CDR3 coding DNA: TGTGCCAGCAGCCTCGGGACAGGGAACACAGATACGCAGTATTTT.

The chain is built from TRBV5-1 and TRBJ1-1; tentatively, D is TRBD1 (5 bases). This CDR3 comprises 14 residues. Trimming pared 1 base from V and 5 bases from J, leaving 12 bases between. Germline loops: CDR1 SGHRS, CDR2 YFSETQ. CDR3 region: CASSLSQGSTEAFF. CDR3 in DNA: TGCGCCAGCAGCTTGTCTCAGGGAAGTACTGAAGCTTTCTTT.

This clonotype came up many times. This chain links TRBV7-8 with TRBJ2-2; D unclear. The V gene lost 1 base and the J gene lost 1 base, with 7 bases spanning the gap. This CDR3 spans 15 amino acids. Germline-derived CDR1 and CDR2 are SGHVS and FQNEAQ. This CDR3 is CASSLVVLNTGELFF. DNA for the CDR3: TGTGCCAGCAGCTTAGTAGTGTTGAACACCGGGGAGCTGTTTTTT.

This clonotype was counted only a few times. The chain combines TRBV7-6 with TRBJ2-5; tentatively, D is TRBD1 (5 bases). The CDR3 is made up of 15 amino acids. The V end lost 4 bases, the J end lost 4 bases, and 16 bases lay between the germline ends. Germline CDR1 SGHVS, CDR2 FNYEAQ. The CDR3 spells CASSSTLREPETQYF. The DNA for the CDR3 is TGTGCCAGCAGCTCGACCCTCAGGGAACCAGAGACCCAGTACTTC.

V and J are TRBV7-8 and TRBJ2-5; TRBD2 agrees at 7 bases. The V gene's germline CDR1 is SGHVS and CDR2 FQNEAQ. Trimming took 5 bases from V and 4 from J; bases not matched to a gene: 7. The CDR3 sequence is 14 residues long. The CDR3 DNA is TGTGCCAGCAGCGAAGAGGCTAGCGGAGAGACCCAGTACTTC. Encoded protein: CASSEEASGETQYF.